The 3 T cell receptor beta chains below were found in one sample sequenced in a study of technical replicates of blood from several donors. Repertoires were generated with immunoSEQ multiplex PCR, while TCRdb's copy carries only in-frame clones and drops some. Of under 90,000 clones detected, about 96% appear once; the ten largest clones hold 0.2%. Sequenced sample: T cells isolated from PBMCs. The origin of the receptors is a human donor in good health.

J is TRBJ2-7 and V is TRBV21-1; the DNA was not used to check the table's D call, TRBD2. TRBV21-1 is reported as a pseudogene. The CDR3 consists of 14 residues. The CDR3 DNA is TGTGCCAGCAGCAAAGGGGAGGGCCGCTACGAGCAGTACTTC. Its protein product is CASSKGEGRYEQYF.

CDR3 DNA sequence: TGTGCCAGCAGTTACTCGAGGGGGCGAATGAACACTGAAGCTTTCTTT. Its translation is CASSYSRGRMNTEAFF. The chain uses TRBV6-5 and TRBJ1-1; TRBD1 aligns across 7 bases. CDR3 length: 16 residues. With 0 bases clipped from V and 0 bases from J, the junction kept 4 bases outside the gene matches. Per germline, CDR1 MNHEY and CDR2 SVGAGI.

The CDR3 loop reads CAWIGGLIKDTEAFF. In DNA form, the CDR3 reads TGTGCCTGGATTGGGGGCCTAATAAAGGACACTGAAGCTTTCTTT. This chain links TRBV30 with TRBJ1-1; D is perhaps TRBD1 (6 bases). Trimming shortened V by 4 bases and J by 3 bases, and 18 bases separated the two germline ends. CDR1 GTSNPN and CDR2 SVGIG come from the germline V gene (reference sequence). CDR3 length: 15 residues.